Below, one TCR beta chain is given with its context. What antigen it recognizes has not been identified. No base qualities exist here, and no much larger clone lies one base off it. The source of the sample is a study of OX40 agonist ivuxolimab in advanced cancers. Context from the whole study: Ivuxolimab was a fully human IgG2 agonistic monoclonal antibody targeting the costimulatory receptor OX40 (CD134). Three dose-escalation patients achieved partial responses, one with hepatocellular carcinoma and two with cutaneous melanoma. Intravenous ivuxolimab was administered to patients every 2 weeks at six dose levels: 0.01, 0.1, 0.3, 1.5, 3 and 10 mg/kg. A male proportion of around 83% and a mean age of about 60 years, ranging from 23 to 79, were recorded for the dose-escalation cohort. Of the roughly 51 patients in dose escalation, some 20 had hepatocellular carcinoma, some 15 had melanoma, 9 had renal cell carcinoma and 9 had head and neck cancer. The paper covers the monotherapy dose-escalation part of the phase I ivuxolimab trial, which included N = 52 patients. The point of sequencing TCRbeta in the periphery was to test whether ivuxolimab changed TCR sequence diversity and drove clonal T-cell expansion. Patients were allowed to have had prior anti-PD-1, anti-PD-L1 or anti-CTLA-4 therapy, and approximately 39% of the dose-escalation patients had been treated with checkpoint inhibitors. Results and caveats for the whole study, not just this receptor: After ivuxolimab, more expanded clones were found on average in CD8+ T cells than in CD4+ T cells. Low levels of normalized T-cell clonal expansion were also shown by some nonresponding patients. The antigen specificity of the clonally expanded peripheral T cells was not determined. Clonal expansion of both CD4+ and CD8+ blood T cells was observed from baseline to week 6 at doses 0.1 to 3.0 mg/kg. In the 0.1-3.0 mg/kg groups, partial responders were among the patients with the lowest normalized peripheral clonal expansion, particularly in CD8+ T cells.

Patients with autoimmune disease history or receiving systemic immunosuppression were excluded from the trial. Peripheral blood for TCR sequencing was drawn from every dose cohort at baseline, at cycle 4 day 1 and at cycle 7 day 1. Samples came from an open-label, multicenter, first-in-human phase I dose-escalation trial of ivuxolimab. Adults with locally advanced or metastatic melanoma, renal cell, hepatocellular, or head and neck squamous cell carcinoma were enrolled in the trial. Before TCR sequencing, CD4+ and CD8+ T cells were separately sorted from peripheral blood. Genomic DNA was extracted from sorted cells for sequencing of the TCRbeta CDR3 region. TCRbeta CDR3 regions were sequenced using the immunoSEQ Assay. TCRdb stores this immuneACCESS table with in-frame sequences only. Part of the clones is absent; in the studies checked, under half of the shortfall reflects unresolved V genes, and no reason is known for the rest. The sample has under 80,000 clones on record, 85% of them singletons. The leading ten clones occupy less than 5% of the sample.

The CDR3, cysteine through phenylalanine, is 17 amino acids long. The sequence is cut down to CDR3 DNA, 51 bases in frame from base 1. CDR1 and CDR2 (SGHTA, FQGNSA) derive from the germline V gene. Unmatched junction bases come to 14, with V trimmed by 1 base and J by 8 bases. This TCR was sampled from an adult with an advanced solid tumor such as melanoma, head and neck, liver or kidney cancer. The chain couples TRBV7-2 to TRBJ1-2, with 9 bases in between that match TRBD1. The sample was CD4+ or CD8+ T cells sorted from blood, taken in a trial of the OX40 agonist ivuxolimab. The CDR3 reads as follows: CASSLDVWTGEVSGYTF. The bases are TGTGCCAGCAGCTTAGATGTTTGGACAGGGGAGGTTTCGGGCTACACCTTC.